Listed below are T cell receptor beta chains from one sample, sequenced in a study of blood T cell repertoires in COVID-19. Profiling relied on immunoSEQ multiplex PCR, and the TCRdb table lists in-frame clones only, not all of them. In the table there are 100,000 to 150,000 clones, approximately 88% of which are singletons. Sequenced input: peripheral blood. Receptors were obtained from a man aged 60 to 75 with acute or convalescent COVID-19. Each CDR3 is given with its conserved first and last residue. The D gene is left open where the match is weak. The listing skips clone size in some rows; elsewhere it reads once, few, many or a size class.

CDR3 length: 13
V gene: TRBV19
D gene: NA
J gene: TRBJ1-4
clone size: once
CDR3 protein: CASTGMANEKLFF
CDR3 DNA: TGTGCCAGTACAGGGATGGCTAATGAAAAACTGTTTTTT

CDR3 length: 14
V gene: TRBV5-6
D gene: NA
J gene: TRBJ2-2
clone size: NA
CDR3 protein: CASSLGQNTGELFF
CDR3 DNA: TGTGCCAGCAGCTTGGGGCAGAACACCGGGGAGCTGTTTTTT

CDR3 length: 13
V gene: TRBV4-1
D gene: NA
J gene: TRBJ2-5
clone size: NA
CDR3 protein: CASSQQGPGTQYF
CDR3 DNA: TGCGCCAGCAGCCAGCAGGGCCCGGGGACCCAGTACTTC

CDR3 length: 12
V gene: TRBV27
D gene: NA
J gene: TRBJ1-1
clone size: NA
CDR3 protein: CASSLRAGEAFF
CDR3 DNA: TGTGCCAGCAGTTTGAGGGCTGGTGAAGCTTTCTTT

CDR3 length: 19
V gene: TRBV5-1
D gene: TRBD1
J gene: TRBJ1-4
clone size: NA
CDR3 protein: CASSLYRQGAGIPNEKLFF
CDR3 DNA: TGCGCCAGCAGCTTGTATCGACAGGGGGCCGGTATCCCTAATGAAAAACTGTTTTTT

CDR3 length: 14
V gene: TRBV15
D gene: TRBD2
J gene: TRBJ2-3
clone size: NA
CDR3 protein: CATSPLAGTDTQYF
CDR3 DNA: TGTGCCACCAGCCCCCTAGCGGGGACAGATACGCAGTATTTT

CDR3 length: 12
V gene: TRBV10-3
D gene: TRBD1
J gene: TRBJ1-1
clone size: NA
CDR3 protein: CATSDRASEAFF
CDR3 DNA: TGTGCCACCTCCGACAGGGCCTCTGAAGCTTTCTTT

CDR3 length: 15
V gene: TRBV19
D gene: TRBD1
J gene: TRBJ1-2
clone size: NA
CDR3 protein: CASSLTGTGSYGYTF
CDR3 DNA: TGTGCCAGTAGTCTTACCGGGACAGGGAGTTATGGCTACACCTTC

CDR3 length: 15
V gene: TRBV10-3
D gene: NA
J gene: TRBJ1-5
clone size: NA
CDR3 protein: CAISSDSYSNQPQHF
CDR3 DNA: TGTGCCATCAGTTCGGACAGCTATAGCAATCAGCCCCAGCATTTT

CDR3 length: 11
V gene: TRBV20-1
D gene: NA
J gene: TRBJ1-1
clone size: NA
CDR3 protein: CSAAMYTEAFF
CDR3 DNA: TGCAGTGCTGCGATGTACACTGAAGCTTTCTTT

CDR3 length: 13
V gene: TRBV5-6
D gene: NA
J gene: TRBJ1-3
clone size: NA
CDR3 protein: CASSTGGGNTIYF
CDR3 DNA: TGTGCCAGCAGCACGGGGGGTGGAAACACCATATATTTT

CDR3 length: 15
V gene: TRBV10-3
D gene: NA
J gene: TRBJ2-7
clone size: NA
CDR3 protein: CAISEMGRGTYEQYF
CDR3 DNA: TGTGCCATCAGTGAAATGGGGCGGGGTACCTACGAGCAGTACTTC

CDR3 length: 15
V gene: TRBV9
D gene: NA
J gene: TRBJ2-3
clone size: NA
CDR3 protein: CASSVAVGGTDTQYF
CDR3 DNA: TGTGCCAGCAGCGTAGCGGTGGGAGGCACAGATACGCAGTATTTT

CDR3 length: 15
V gene: TRBV3-1/TRBV3-2
D gene: TRBD1
J gene: TRBJ1-5
clone size: NA
CDR3 protein: CASSQGGQGRQPQHF
CDR3 DNA: TGTGCCAGCAGCCAAGGGGGACAGGGGAGGCAGCCCCAGCATTTT

CDR3 length: 16
V gene: TRBV5-1
D gene: NA
J gene: TRBJ1-1
clone size: NA
CDR3 protein: CASSLAGTGKNTEAFF
CDR3 DNA: TGCGCCAGCAGCTTGGCCGGCACAGGGAAGAACACTGAAGCTTTCTTT

CDR3 length: 13
V gene: TRBV3-1/TRBV3-2
D gene: NA
J gene: TRBJ2-5
clone size: NA
CDR3 protein: CASSQGPTQTQYF
CDR3 DNA: TGTGCCAGCAGCCAAGGTCCCACTCAGACCCAGTACTTC

CDR3 length: 20
V gene: TRBV4-1
D gene: TRBD1
J gene: TRBJ1-2
clone size: once
CDR3 protein: CASSQSVGAHRGTDRYGYTF
CDR3 DNA: TGCGCCAGCAGCCAAAGCGTCGGGGCCCACAGGGGGACAGATCGGTATGGCTACACCTTC

CDR3 length: 13
V gene: TRBV5-1
D gene: NA
J gene: TRBJ1-1
clone size: NA
CDR3 protein: CASSSGRDTEAFF
CDR3 DNA: TGCGCCAGCAGCTCCGGGAGGGACACTGAAGCTTTCTTT

CDR3 length: 15
V gene: TRBV5-1
D gene: TRBD1
J gene: TRBJ2-2
clone size: NA
CDR3 protein: CASSGWTGASGELFF
CDR3 DNA: TGCGCCAGCAGCGGATGGACAGGGGCATCCGGGGAGCTGTTTTTT

CDR3 length: 15
V gene: TRBV5-1
D gene: TRBD1
J gene: TRBJ1-2
clone size: NA
CDR3 protein: CASSKGGAANYGYTF
CDR3 DNA: TGCGCCAGCAGTAAAGGGGGCGCGGCTAACTATGGCTACACCTTC

CDR3 length: 18
V gene: TRBV4-1
D gene: TRBD2
J gene: TRBJ2-5
clone size: NA
CDR3 protein: CASSQTGTSGRAGETQYF
CDR3 DNA: TGCGCCAGCAGCCAAACCGGGACTAGCGGGAGGGCCGGGGAGACCCAGTACTTC

CDR3 length: 13
V gene: TRBV5-1
D gene: NA
J gene: TRBJ2-3
clone size: NA
CDR3 protein: CASRQSSTDTQYF
CDR3 DNA: TGCGCCAGCCGACAGTCTAGCACAGATACGCAGTATTTT

CDR3 length: 14
V gene: TRBV18
D gene: NA
J gene: TRBJ2-7
clone size: NA
CDR3 protein: CASSPGLSSYEQYF
CDR3 DNA: TGTGCCAGCTCGCCGGGACTTAGCTCCTACGAGCAGTACTTC

CDR3 length: 14
V gene: TRBV6-6
D gene: TRBD1
J gene: TRBJ1-2
clone size: NA
CDR3 protein: CATAGTGFNYGYTF
CDR3 DNA: TGTGCCACGGCGGGGACAGGGTTTAACTATGGCTACACCTTC

CDR3 length: 15
V gene: TRBV6-6
D gene: NA
J gene: TRBJ1-1
clone size: NA
CDR3 protein: CASSYGPLFSTEAFF
CDR3 DNA: TGTGCCAGCAGTTACGGGCCGCTCTTTTCGACTGAAGCTTTCTTT

CDR3 length: 16
V gene: TRBV14
D gene: NA
J gene: TRBJ2-6
clone size: NA
CDR3 protein: CASSRIAGSGANVLTF
CDR3 DNA: TGTGCCAGCAGCCGGATTGCCGGGTCTGGGGCCAACGTCCTGACTTTC

CDR3 length: 14
V gene: TRBV6-5
D gene: NA
J gene: TRBJ2-1
clone size: NA
CDR3 protein: CASFFSGTYNEQFF
CDR3 DNA: TGTGCCAGCTTCTTCTCGGGGACTTACAATGAGCAGTTCTTC

CDR3 length: 15
V gene: TRBV7-3
D gene: TRBD2
J gene: TRBJ2-3
clone size: NA
CDR3 protein: CASSIAGGSTDTQYF
CDR3 DNA: TGTGCCAGCAGCATAGCGGGAGGAAGCACAGATACGCAGTATTTT

CDR3 length: 12
V gene: TRBV6-4
D gene: NA
J gene: TRBJ2-1
clone size: NA
CDR3 protein: CASSLRDWWGFF
CDR3 DNA: TGTGCCAGCAGTCTCCGGGACTGGTGGGGGTTCTTC

CDR3 length: 16
V gene: TRBV9
D gene: TRBD1
J gene: TRBJ1-5
clone size: once
CDR3 protein: CASSFAGTGSDQPQHF
CDR3 DNA: TGTGCCAGCAGCTTCGCCGGGACAGGGTCCGATCAGCCCCAGCATTTT

CDR3 length: 16
V gene: TRBV24-1
D gene: NA
J gene: TRBJ2-6
clone size: NA
CDR3 protein: CATSDRRVEGANVLTF
CDR3 DNA: TGTGCCACCAGTGATCGGCGGGTGGAAGGGGCCAACGTCCTGACTTTC

CDR3 length: 15
V gene: TRBV6-5
D gene: TRBD1
J gene: TRBJ1-6
clone size: NA
CDR3 protein: CASYERDRVYSPLHF
CDR3 DNA: TGTGCCAGCTACGAGCGGGACAGGGTTTATTCACCCCTCCACTTT

CDR3 length: 14
V gene: TRBV29-1
D gene: TRBD2
J gene: TRBJ2-2
clone size: NA
CDR3 protein: CSVVTSGRFGELFF
CDR3 DNA: TGCAGCGTTGTAACTAGCGGGAGGTTCGGGGAGCTGTTTTTT

CDR3 length: 14
V gene: TRBV29-1
D gene: TRBD1
J gene: TRBJ1-1
clone size: NA
CDR3 protein: CSGGTGGGGTEAFF
CDR3 DNA: TGCAGCGGTGGGACAGGGGGCGGGGGCACTGAAGCTTTCTTT

CDR3 length: 13
V gene: TRBV2
D gene: NA
J gene: TRBJ1-6
clone size: NA
CDR3 protein: CASKREDDSPLHF
CDR3 DNA: TGTGCCAGCAAAAGGGAGGATGATTCACCCCTCCACTTT

CDR3 length: 15
V gene: TRBV6-1
D gene: TRBD1
J gene: TRBJ1-2
clone size: NA
CDR3 protein: CASSSGTGGNYGYTF
CDR3 DNA: TGTGCCAGCAGTTCCGGGACAGGGGGGAACTATGGCTACACCTTC

CDR3 length: 11
V gene: TRBV19
D gene: NA
J gene: TRBJ2-1
clone size: NA
CDR3 protein: CASSIGGEQFF
CDR3 DNA: TGTGCCAGTAGTATAGGAGGGGAGCAGTTCTTC

CDR3 length: 15
V gene: TRBV3-1/TRBV3-2
D gene: NA
J gene: TRBJ1-2
clone size: NA
CDR3 protein: CASSPLNVNNYGYTF
CDR3 DNA: TGTGCCAGCAGCCCACTAAACGTGAATAACTATGGCTACACCTTC

CDR3 length: 15
V gene: TRBV9
D gene: TRBD2
J gene: TRBJ2-1
clone size: NA
CDR3 protein: CASSVVGLAMNEQFF
CDR3 DNA: TGTGCCAGCAGCGTAGTTGGACTAGCGATGAATGAGCAGTTCTTC

CDR3 length: 15
V gene: TRBV9
D gene: TRBD2
J gene: TRBJ2-1
clone size: NA
CDR3 protein: CASSRAGGPTNEQFF
CDR3 DNA: TGTGCCAGCAGCCGAGCGGGAGGGCCTACCAATGAGCAGTTCTTC

CDR3 length: 18
V gene: TRBV7-6
D gene: TRBD2
J gene: TRBJ2-2
clone size: NA
CDR3 protein: CASSLRLAGEMNTGELFF
CDR3 DNA: TGTGCCAGCAGCTTAAGGCTAGCGGGGGAGATGAACACCGGGGAGCTGTTTTTT

CDR3 length: 15
V gene: TRBV30
D gene: TRBD1
J gene: TRBJ1-5
clone size: NA
CDR3 protein: CAWSTGQGSNQPQHF
CDR3 DNA: TGTGCCTGGAGTACCGGACAGGGAAGCAATCAGCCCCAGCATTTT

CDR3 length: 14
V gene: TRBV24-1
D gene: NA
J gene: TRBJ2-7
clone size: NA
CDR3 protein: CATSDHGQLSEQYF
CDR3 DNA: TGTGCCACCAGTGATCATGGACAGCTAAGCGAGCAGTACTTC

CDR3 length: 15
V gene: TRBV6-2/TRBV6-3
D gene: TRBD1
J gene: TRBJ2-2
clone size: NA
CDR3 protein: CASSTQGAKTGELFF
CDR3 DNA: TGTGCCAGCAGCACACAGGGGGCTAAGACCGGGGAGCTGTTTTTT

CDR3 length: 13
V gene: TRBV3-1/TRBV3-2
D gene: NA
J gene: TRBJ1-1
clone size: few
CDR3 protein: CASSRTDNTEAFF
CDR3 DNA: TGTGCCAGCAGCCGTACAGATAACACTGAAGCTTTCTTT